This is a list of T cell receptor beta chains from one sample in a study of graft-versus-host responses after intestinal transplantation. Data came from immunoSEQ multiplex PCR; TCRdb stores just in-frame clones and leaves some out. Of about 23,000 clones in the sample, approximately 91% are singletons; the top ten hold roughly 2%. The source material was PBMCs, sampled almost 40 days after intestinal transplant. The origin of the receptors is a human patient who received an intestinal transplant, so some T cells may come from the graft donor. CDR3s include the opening cysteine and the closing phenylalanine or tryptophan. D genes are given only for firm matches. Where a row states a size, it is once, few, many or the class of an expanded clone; other rows omit it.

J gene: TRBJ1-5; V gene: TRBV5-1; D gene: NA; clone size: NA; CDR3 DNA: TGCGCCAGCAGCCCTGGACAGAATCAGCCCCAGCATTTT; CDR3 protein: CASSPGQNQPQHF
J gene: TRBJ2-1; V gene: TRBV5-1; D gene: TRBD2; clone size: once; CDR3 DNA: TGCGCCAGCAGCCCACTCCCGCTTTTAAGCCGGCGGGAGGTCCCATCCTACAATGAGCAGTTCTTC; CDR3 protein: CASSPLPLLSRREVPSYNEQFF
J gene: TRBJ2-7; V gene: TRBV5-1; D gene: NA; clone size: NA; CDR3 DNA: TGCGCCAGCAGCTTGGCGGGTACCTACGAGCAGTACTTC; CDR3 protein: CASSLAGTYEQYF
J gene: TRBJ2-1; V gene: TRBV19; D gene: NA; clone size: few; CDR3 DNA: TGTGCCAGTAGAACAGGGTACAATGAGCAGTTCTTC; CDR3 protein: CASRTGYNEQFF
J gene: TRBJ1-3; V gene: TRBV28; D gene: NA; clone size: NA; CDR3 DNA: TGTGCCAGCAGCCTGTGGGGGGCGGGAAACACCATATATTTT; CDR3 protein: CASSLWGAGNTIYF
J gene: TRBJ2-6; V gene: TRBV4-1; D gene: NA; clone size: NA; CDR3 DNA: TGCGCCCGCAGCCAACTCCCCGGGGGTTCGGGGGGGGCCAACGTCCTGACTTTC; CDR3 protein: CARSQLPGGSGGANVLTF
J gene: TRBJ2-7; V gene: TRBV9; D gene: NA; clone size: NA; CDR3 DNA: TGTGCCAGCAGCGCTCGCACAGGCGTGGGGTACTACGAGCAGTACTTC; CDR3 protein: CASSARTGVGYYEQYF
J gene: TRBJ1-1; V gene: TRBV25-1; D gene: NA; clone size: NA; CDR3 DNA: TGTGCCAGCAGTGAATTTTTTGGAGGGAAGACTGAAGCTTTCTTT; CDR3 protein: CASSEFFGGKTEAFF
J gene: TRBJ1-4; V gene: TRBV5-1; D gene: TRBD1; clone size: NA; CDR3 DNA: TGCGCCAGCAGCCCAGGGACAGGCCTTGCAACTAATGAAAAACTGTTTTTT; CDR3 protein: CASSPGTGLATNEKLFF
J gene: TRBJ2-1; V gene: TRBV19; D gene: NA; clone size: NA; CDR3 DNA: TGTGCCAGTAGTATAGCCCGGGATTACAATGAGCAGTTCTTC; CDR3 protein: CASSIARDYNEQFF
J gene: TRBJ1-1; V gene: TRBV4-3; D gene: TRBD1; clone size: NA; CDR3 DNA: TGCGCCAGCAGCCAGGGGGACAGGCCGGGGACTGAAGCTTTCTTT; CDR3 protein: CASSQGDRPGTEAFF
J gene: TRBJ1-5; V gene: TRBV7-2; D gene: NA; clone size: NA; CDR3 DNA: TGTGCCAGCAGCCAGTTGGGTTTCAACCAACATCAGCCCCAGCATTTT; CDR3 protein: CASSQLGFNQHQPQHF
J gene: TRBJ1-2; V gene: TRBV7-9; D gene: TRBD1; clone size: NA; CDR3 DNA: TGTGCCAGCAGCTCTTACCGGGACAGCTCTAACTATGGCTACACCTTC; CDR3 protein: CASSSYRDSSNYGYTF
J gene: TRBJ2-3; V gene: TRBV28; D gene: TRBD2; clone size: NA; CDR3 DNA: TGTGCCAGCAGTTTATTACTAGCGGCCCTCACAGATACGCAGTATTTT; CDR3 protein: CASSLLLAALTDTQYF
J gene: TRBJ2-7; V gene: TRBV28; D gene: NA; clone size: NA; CDR3 DNA: TGTGCCAGCAGTTTGGGGGGCCGCGAGCAGTACTTC; CDR3 protein: CASSLGGREQYF
J gene: TRBJ1-5; V gene: TRBV27; D gene: NA; clone size: once; CDR3 DNA: TGTGCCAGCAAACAGGGTGGTCAGCCCCAGCATTTT; CDR3 protein: CASKQGGQPQHF
J gene: TRBJ2-2; V gene: TRBV6-1; D gene: TRBD2; clone size: NA; CDR3 DNA: TGTGCCAGCATTCGGGGACTACGGGAGCTGTTTTTT; CDR3 protein: CASIRGLRELFF
J gene: TRBJ2-7; V gene: TRBV30; D gene: TRBD1; clone size: NA; CDR3 DNA: TGTGCCTGGAGTGCAGGGACAGAGGACGAGCAGTACTTC; CDR3 protein: CAWSAGTEDEQYF
J gene: TRBJ2-1; V gene: TRBV28; D gene: NA; clone size: NA; CDR3 DNA: TGTGCCAGCAGTTATACAGGGCGGAGGGATGAGCAGTTCTTC; CDR3 protein: CASSYTGRRDEQFF
J gene: TRBJ2-3; V gene: TRBV10-3; D gene: TRBD2; clone size: NA; CDR3 DNA: TGTGCCATCAGGGACGTCCGACTAGCGGGAGGCACAGATACGCAGTATTTT; CDR3 protein: CAIRDVRLAGGTDTQYF
J gene: TRBJ2-1; V gene: TRBV9; D gene: NA; clone size: NA; CDR3 DNA: TGTGCCAGCAGCCATGGAAGGGAGCAGTTCTTC; CDR3 protein: CASSHGREQFF
J gene: TRBJ2-7; V gene: TRBV4-1; D gene: TRBD2; clone size: NA; CDR3 DNA: TGCGCCAGCAGCGAATCAAGCGGGAGGGCCTCCTACGAGCAGTACTTC; CDR3 protein: CASSESSGRASYEQYF
J gene: TRBJ1-5; V gene: TRBV9; D gene: NA; clone size: NA; CDR3 DNA: TGTGCCAGCAGCTCCGGGACGGTGGTCGGAGGGCTGGAGCCCCAGCATTTT; CDR3 protein: CASSSGTVVGGLEPQHF
J gene: TRBJ2-1; V gene: TRBV9; D gene: TRBD2; clone size: NA; CDR3 DNA: TGTGCCAGCAGCCCGGGACTAGCGGTCGGCAATGAGCAGTTCTTC; CDR3 protein: CASSPGLAVGNEQFF
J gene: TRBJ2-7; V gene: TRBV2; D gene: NA; clone size: NA; CDR3 DNA: TGTGCCAGCAGTTACTTTTGGTACTACGAGCAGTACTTC; CDR3 protein: CASSYFWYYEQYF
J gene: TRBJ2-2; V gene: TRBV13; D gene: TRBD1; clone size: NA; CDR3 DNA: TGTGCCAGCAGCTTAGTGGTGGGGACAGGGGTTCACACCGGGGAGCTGTTTTTT; CDR3 protein: CASSLVVGTGVHTGELFF
J gene: TRBJ2-1; V gene: TRBV21-1; D gene: NA; clone size: few; CDR3 DNA: TGTGCCAGCCCCCGGCAGGGGAAGGTCGTTGAGCAGTTCTTC; CDR3 protein: CASPRQGKVVEQFF
J gene: TRBJ1-1; V gene: TRBV6-1; D gene: NA; clone size: NA; CDR3 DNA: TGTGCCAGCAGTCCCAGGACATGGGACACTGAAGCTTTCTTT; CDR3 protein: CASSPRTWDTEAFF
J gene: TRBJ2-3; V gene: TRBV28; D gene: TRBD2; clone size: NA; CDR3 DNA: TGTGCCAGCAACCCCGAGGCGGGAGTAGATACGCAGTATTTT; CDR3 protein: CASNPEAGVDTQYF
J gene: TRBJ2-7; V gene: TRBV14; D gene: NA; clone size: NA; CDR3 DNA: TGTGCCAGCAGCCAGGACTCCTACGAGCAGTACTTC; CDR3 protein: CASSQDSYEQYF
J gene: TRBJ2-1; V gene: TRBV2; D gene: NA; clone size: NA; CDR3 DNA: TGTGCCAGCAGTCCGCGGGCCAACCTTGCCAATGAGCAGTTCTTC; CDR3 protein: CASSPRANLANEQFF
J gene: TRBJ2-3; V gene: TRBV2; D gene: NA; clone size: once; CDR3 DNA: TGTGCCAGCAGTGCGACACATGAAATTACTAGCACAGATACGCAGTATTTT; CDR3 protein: CASSATHEITSTDTQYF
J gene: TRBJ2-5; V gene: TRBV10-2; D gene: NA; clone size: NA; CDR3 DNA: TGCGCCAGCAGTGCCCCTGGGGGCGGGCAAGAGACCCAGTACTTC; CDR3 protein: CASSAPGGGQETQYF
J gene: TRBJ2-7; V gene: TRBV5-1; D gene: TRBD2; clone size: NA; CDR3 DNA: TGCGCCAGCAGCCGTGGACTAGCGGGAGGATTCTCCTACGAGCAGTACTTC; CDR3 protein: CASSRGLAGGFSYEQYF
J gene: TRBJ2-7; V gene: TRBV10-3; D gene: NA; clone size: NA; CDR3 DNA: TGTGCCATCAGTGACCCCGGGGCCTACGAGCAGTACTTC; CDR3 protein: CAISDPGAYEQYF
J gene: TRBJ1-2; V gene: TRBV6-5; D gene: NA; clone size: NA; CDR3 DNA: TGTGCCAGCAGCTATATTATAGGCTGTCTTTCTGGCTACACCTTC; CDR3 protein: CASSYIIGCLSGYTF
J gene: TRBJ1-2; V gene: TRBV9; D gene: TRBD1; clone size: NA; CDR3 DNA: TGTGCCAGCAGCCCAAGGACAGGGGAGGACTATGGCTACACCTTC; CDR3 protein: CASSPRTGEDYGYTF